The entry that follows covers one TCR beta chain sequence. Its specificity is unknown. The data are from a study of beta chain features in type 1 diabetes. Overall study context: The patient and healthy donor groups were comparable for age, gender and cell yields. The study's findings and limits: For Type 1 diabetes patients, all four CD4+ subsets carried TCRB CDR3s that were moderately but significantly shorter. Since sequencing was performed on cDNA, cells with high TCR expression could be over-represented.

V gave up 1 base and J gave up 1 base, with 10 bases separating them. This CDR3 has 14 residues. Germline CDR1 GTSNPN, CDR2 SVGIG (reference sequence). Isolated RNA was reverse transcribed in full, so expressed TCRB transcripts were sequenced. Here immunoSEQ multiplex PCR was the method, and the copy in TCRdb shows in-frame clones only, minus some. This sample has around 130,000 clones, with 9% found just once. All of the sorted populations showed purity greater than 95%. Material: central memory CD4+ T cells from blood. This TCR was sampled from a man aged 30 to 45 with type 1 diabetes. The chain couples TRBV30 to TRBJ1-1; perhaps TRBD1 as D (6 bases). The CDR3 here is CAWSEGHPNTEAFF. Written as DNA, the CDR3 is TGTGCCTGGAGTGAGGGACACCCGAACACTGAAGCTTTCTTT.